This T cell receptor (beta chain) is drawn from a study of human T cells and chemical hapten exposure. Regarding the study as a whole: After DPC sensitization, TCRs above 1 in 1000 frequency showed no change.

The V gene's germline CDR1 is MNHEY and CDR2 SMNVEV (reference sequence). V was pared by 3 bases and J by 10 bases, with 10 bases between. The CDR3 covers 12 residues. As the library was built, unique molecular identifiers were attached to individual cDNA molecules. TCRdb passed the RACE reads through MiXCR, listing each CDR3 protein once. The data show about 45,000 distinct CDR3 sequences, with around 3.4% seen just once and around 6% held by the top ten. This clonotype appeared many times. What it binds is unknown. Sample time point: healthy volunteer bleed at 6 weeks. It was unfractionated whole blood from which total RNA was extracted.

The gene calls are TRBV27 and TRBJ2-1; D is perhaps TRBD2 (6 bases). The sample comprised whole blood. The sequence was collected from a human donor in good health. Some clones in this sample may be carry-over from other donors' samples. DNA for the CDR3: TGTGCCAGCAGTTTCTCGAGCGGGGAGCAGTTCTTC. It specifies CASSFSSGEQFF.